What follows are 12 T cell receptor beta chains derived from one specimen sequenced in a study of T cell responses to AZD1222 COVID-19 vaccine. Sequencing was performed with immunoSEQ multiplex PCR; in TCRdb, only in-frame clones are kept and a portion is missing. This sample has 120,000 to 150,000 clones, with 80% to 90% found just once. The specimen was peripheral blood, collected on day 0 of AZD1222 vaccination. The origin of the receptors is an adult in good health.

CDR3 DNA sequence: TGTGCCAGCAGCCAATGGGACAGGGGTAAAGAGACCCAGTACTTC. Translating gives CASSQWDRGKETQYF. The rearrangement links TRBV3-1 (or the pseudogene TRBV3-2) to TRBJ2-5, with 10 bases that match TRBD1. The trim removed 2 bases at V and 3 bases at J, leaving 3 bases unmatched. Germline V gene data show CDR1 as LGHDT and CDR2 as YNNKEL (reference sequence). The CDR3 is 15 amino acids.

The chain uses TRBV9 and TRBJ2-1; 14 nucleotides line up with TRBD2. This CDR3 contains 17 residues. V shed 4 bases, J shed 0 bases, and the junction held 3 bases outside the gene matches. Germline CDR1 is SGDLS and CDR2 is YYNGEE. CDR3 amino acids: CASSKGTSGSSYNEQFF. CDR3 coding DNA: TGTGCCAGCAGCAAGGGGACTAGCGGGAGCTCCTACAATGAGCAGTTCTTC.

The chain links TRBV10-1 to TRBJ2-7; D perhaps matches TRBD2 (6 bases). V was clipped by 4 bases and J by 2 bases, with 12 bases between them. This CDR3 has 14 amino acids. Germline values: CDR1 WNHNN, CDR2 SYGVQD (reference sequence). The CDR3 reads CASSVAGRPYEQYF. CDR3 sequence (DNA): TGCGCCAGCAGTGTGGCGGGACGCCCCTACGAGCAGTACTTC.

The V call is TRBV30, the J call TRBJ1-3; D is unresolved. Germline CDR1 reads GTSNPN; CDR2 reads SVGIG (reference sequence). This CDR3 comprises 12 residues. V was clipped by 5 bases and J by 4 bases, with 9 bases between them. The CDR3 coding sequence is TGTGCCTGGGGTCCTGGGGGAAACACCATATATTTT. Protein product: CAWGPGGNTIYF. The whole variable domain, filled in from reference TRBV30 and TRBJ1-3, reads SQTIHQWPATLVQPVGSPLSLECTVEGTSNPNLYWYRQAAGRGLQLLFYSVGIGQISSEVPQNLSASRPQDRQFILSSKKLLLSDSGFYLCAWGPGGNTIYFGEGSWLTVV.

This clone has a single count. The chain uses TRBV28 and TRBJ2-7; 15 bases are shared with TRBD2. CDR1 is MDHEN, CDR2 SYDVKM, per germline. V shed 6 bases and J 3 bases; nucleotides not matched to a gene: 9. CDR3 length equals 17 residues. DNA for the CDR3: TGTGCCAGCAGCCCCGGACTAGCGGGAGGGTCCCACTACGAGCAGTACTTC. It encodes CASSPGLAGGSHYEQYF.

This chain uses TRBV5-8 with TRBJ1-6; D gene uncertain. The germline V and J ends were trimmed by 4 bases and 6 bases, with 14 bases remaining between them. Germline V lookup: CDR1 SGHTS, CDR2 YDEGEE. This CDR3 region has 15 residues. The CDR3 protein is CASSPRSAPNSPLHF. The CDR3 coding sequence is TGTGCCAGCAGCCCCCGCAGCGCCCCTAATTCACCCCTCCACTTT.

The chain combines TRBV7-2 with TRBJ1-2, with a tentative D call TRBD1 (5 bases). This CDR3 contains 14 residues. The V gene's germline CDR1 is SGHTA and CDR2 FQGNSA. Trimming pared 0 bases from V and 4 bases from J, leaving 9 bases between. The chain's CDR3 is CASSLAGGTYGYTF. The CDR3, as DNA: TGTGCCAGCAGCTTAGCGGGGGGGACCTATGGCTACACCTTC.

The chain carries TRBV2 and TRBJ1-6; TRBD1 aligns across 8 bases. CDR1 SNHLY and CDR2 FYNNEI come from the germline V gene. CDR3 length: 15 residues. V shed 6 bases, J shed 9 bases, and the junction held 10 bases outside the gene matches. The CDR3 DNA reads TGTGCCAGCAGGAGGACGGGACAGGAAGGTTCACCCCTCCACTTT. Its protein product is CASRRTGQEGSPLHF.

The CDR3: CASSTGRQGPDQPQHF. DNA of the CDR3: TGTGCCAGCTCCACCGGGAGACAGGGGCCCGATCAGCCCCAGCATTTT. This chain joins TRBV18 and TRBJ1-5; 8 nucleotides line up with TRBD1. Germline CDR1 reads KGHSH; CDR2 reads LQKENI. The CDR3 is made up of 16 amino acids. Trimming removed 6 bases from V and 5 bases from J; junction bases left unmatched: 12.

V and J are TRBV7-9 and TRBJ1-2; D is undetermined. V was shortened by 3 bases and J by 6 bases, with 17 bases between the two germline ends. The CDR3 is 15 residues long. Germline CDR1 reads SEHNR; CDR2 reads FQNEAQ (reference sequence). CDR3 protein: CASSLTATRSDGYTF. CDR3 bases: TGTGCCAGCAGCTTGACCGCTACCAGGTCGGATGGCTACACCTTC.

This clone occurred once. V gene TRBV28 combines with J gene TRBJ1-4, with D possibly matching TRBD1 (5 bases). Germline values: CDR1 MDHEN, CDR2 SYDVKM. The CDR3 covers 14 residues. Trimming removed 4 bases from V and 8 bases from J, with 14 bases in between. As DNA, the CDR3 is TGTGCCAGCAGTTGGTCGGCAGGGATGGAAAAACTGTTTTTT. Its translation is CASSWSAGMEKLFF.

A note on this clone: Additional DNA sequences in this sample encode the identical CDR3. The V gene is TRBV28, the J gene TRBJ2-2; D gene ambiguous. This CDR3 is 12 amino acids long. Germline assignment: CDR1 MDHEN and CDR2 SYDVKM. V was cut by 5 bases and J by 2 bases, with 3 bases left in between. The CDR3 loop is CASSTNTGELFF. In DNA, the CDR3 is TGTGCCAGCAGTACAAACACCGGGGAGCTGTTTTTT.